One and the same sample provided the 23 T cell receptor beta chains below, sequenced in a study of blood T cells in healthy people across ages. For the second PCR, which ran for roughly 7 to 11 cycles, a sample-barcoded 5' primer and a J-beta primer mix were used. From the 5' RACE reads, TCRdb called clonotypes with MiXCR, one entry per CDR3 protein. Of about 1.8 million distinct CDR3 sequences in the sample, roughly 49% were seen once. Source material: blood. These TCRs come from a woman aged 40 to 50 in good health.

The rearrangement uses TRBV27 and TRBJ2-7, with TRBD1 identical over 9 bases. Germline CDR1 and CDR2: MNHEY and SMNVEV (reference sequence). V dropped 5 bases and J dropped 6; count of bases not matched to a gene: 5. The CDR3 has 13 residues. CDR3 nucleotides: TGTGCCAGCAGTCGTGGGACAGGGAGCGAGCAGTACTTC. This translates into CASSRGTGSEQYF.

The chain's CDR3 is CATSRDSIPAQYF. In DNA form, the CDR3 reads TGTGCCACCAGCAGAGATTCCATCCCAGCCCAGTACTTC. The chain joins TRBV15 to TRBJ2-5, with D hard to call. V was shortened by 0 bases and J by 9 bases, with 11 bases between the two germline ends. Germline CDR1 and CDR2: LNHNV and YYDKDF (reference sequence). The CDR3 loop spans 13 amino acids.

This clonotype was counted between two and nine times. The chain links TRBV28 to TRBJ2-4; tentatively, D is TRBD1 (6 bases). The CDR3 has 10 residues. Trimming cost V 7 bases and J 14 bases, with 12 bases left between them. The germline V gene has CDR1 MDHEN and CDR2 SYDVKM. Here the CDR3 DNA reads TGTGCCAGCACCGGGGACACCGAGTACTTC. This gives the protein CASTGDTEYF.

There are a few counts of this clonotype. In nucleotides, the CDR3 is TGTGCCGTAAGAGCTTCAGCAGATACGCAGTATTTT. The encoded protein is CAVRASADTQYF. The V gene is TRBV10-3, the J gene TRBJ2-3, with unresolved D. This CDR3 has 12 residues. In germline, CDR1 is ENHRY, CDR2 SYGVKD. V dropped 11 bases and J dropped 4 bases, with 13 bases sitting between them.

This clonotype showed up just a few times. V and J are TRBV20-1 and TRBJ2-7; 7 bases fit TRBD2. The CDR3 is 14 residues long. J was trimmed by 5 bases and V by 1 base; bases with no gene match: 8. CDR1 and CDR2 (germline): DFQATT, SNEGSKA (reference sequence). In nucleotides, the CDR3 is TGCAGTGCTAGAGGTGCCGCGGGGGACCACGAGCAGTACTTC. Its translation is CSARGAAGDHEQYF.

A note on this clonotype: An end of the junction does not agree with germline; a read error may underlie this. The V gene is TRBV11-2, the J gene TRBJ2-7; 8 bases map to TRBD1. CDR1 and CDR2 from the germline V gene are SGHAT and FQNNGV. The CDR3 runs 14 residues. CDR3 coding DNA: TGTGCCAGCAGCATAGACAGGGGAAGATACGAGCAGTACTTC. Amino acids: CASSIDRGRYEQYF.

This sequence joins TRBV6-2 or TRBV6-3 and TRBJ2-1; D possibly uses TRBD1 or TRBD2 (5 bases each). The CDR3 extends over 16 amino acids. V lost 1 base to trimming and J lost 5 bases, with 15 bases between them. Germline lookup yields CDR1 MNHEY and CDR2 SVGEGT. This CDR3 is CASSYFKGPPHNEQFF. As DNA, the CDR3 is TGTGCCAGCAGTTACTTTAAGGGACCCCCACACAATGAGCAGTTCTTC.

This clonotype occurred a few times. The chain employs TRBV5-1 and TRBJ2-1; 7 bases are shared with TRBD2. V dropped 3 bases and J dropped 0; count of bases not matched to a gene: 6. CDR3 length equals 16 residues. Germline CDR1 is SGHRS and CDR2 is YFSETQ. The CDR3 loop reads CASSSGLPNSYNEQFF. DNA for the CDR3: TGCGCCAGCAGCTCGGGACTACCCAACTCCTACAATGAGCAGTTCTTC.

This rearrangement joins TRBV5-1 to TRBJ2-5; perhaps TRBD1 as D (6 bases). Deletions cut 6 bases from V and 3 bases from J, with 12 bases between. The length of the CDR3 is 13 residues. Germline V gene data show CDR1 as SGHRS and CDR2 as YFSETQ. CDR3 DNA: TGCGCCAGCAACCTACAGGGTGAAGAGACCCAGTACTTC. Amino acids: CASNLQGEETQYF.

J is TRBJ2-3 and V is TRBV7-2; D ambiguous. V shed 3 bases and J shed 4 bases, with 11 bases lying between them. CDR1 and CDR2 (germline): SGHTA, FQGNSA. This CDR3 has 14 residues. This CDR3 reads CASSFSRRADTQYF. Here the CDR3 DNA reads TGTGCCAGCAGCTTCTCGCGGCGCGCAGATACGCAGTATTTT.

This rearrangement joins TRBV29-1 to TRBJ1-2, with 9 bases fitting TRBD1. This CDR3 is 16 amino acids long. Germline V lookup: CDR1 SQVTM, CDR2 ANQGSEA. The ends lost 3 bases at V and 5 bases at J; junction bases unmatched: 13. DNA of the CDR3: TGCAGCGTTGACCGGGACAGGGCTAATCTTGGGTATGGCTACACCTTC. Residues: CSVDRDRANLGYGYTF.

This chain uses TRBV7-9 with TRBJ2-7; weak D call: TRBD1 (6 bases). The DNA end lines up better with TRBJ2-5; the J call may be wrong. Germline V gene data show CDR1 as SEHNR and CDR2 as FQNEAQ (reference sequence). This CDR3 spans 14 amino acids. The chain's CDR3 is CASSGNRVIETQYF. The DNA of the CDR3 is TGTGCCAGCAGCGGCAACAGGGTAATAGAGACCCAGTACTTC.

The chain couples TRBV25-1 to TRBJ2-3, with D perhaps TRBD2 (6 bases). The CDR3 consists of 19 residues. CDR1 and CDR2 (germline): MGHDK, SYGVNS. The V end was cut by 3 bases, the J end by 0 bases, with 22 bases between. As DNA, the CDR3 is TGTGCCAGCAGTGATCCCCCACCCATACCCGGGACTAGCACAGATACGCAGTATTTT. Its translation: CASSDPPPIPGTSTDTQYF.

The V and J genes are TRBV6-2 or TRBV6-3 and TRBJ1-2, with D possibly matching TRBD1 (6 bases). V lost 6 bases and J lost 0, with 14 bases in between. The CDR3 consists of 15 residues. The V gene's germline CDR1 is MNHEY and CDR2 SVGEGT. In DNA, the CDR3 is TGTGCCAGCAGACCCGCGGGGACAACTAACTATGGCTACACCTTC. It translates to CASRPAGTTNYGYTF.

CDR3 DNA sequence: TGTGCCACCTACCGGGGGGGCCTTAGCTCCTACAATGAGCAGTTCTTC. Its protein is CATYRGGLSSYNEQFF. The chain employs TRBV6-2 or TRBV6-3 and TRBJ2-1; TRBD2 agrees at 8 bases. Per germline, CDR1 MNHEY and CDR2 SVGEGT. The V and J ends lost 10 bases and 0 bases, in that order; junction bases with no gene match: 11. This CDR3 has 16 residues.

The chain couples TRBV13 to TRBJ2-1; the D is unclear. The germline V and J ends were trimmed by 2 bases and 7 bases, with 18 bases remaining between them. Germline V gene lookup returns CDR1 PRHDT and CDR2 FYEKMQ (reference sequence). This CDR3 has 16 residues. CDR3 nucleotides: TGTGCCAGCAGCTTAAGGTTTGGAGTAGAATGGAATGAGCAGTTCTTC. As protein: CASSLRFGVEWNEQFF. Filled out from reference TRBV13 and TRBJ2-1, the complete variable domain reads AAGVIQSPRHLIKEKRETATLKCYPIPRHDTVYWYQQGPGQDPQFLISFYEKMQSDKGSIPDRFSAQQFSDYHSELNMSSLELGDSALYFCASSLRFGVEWNEQFFGPGTRLTVL.

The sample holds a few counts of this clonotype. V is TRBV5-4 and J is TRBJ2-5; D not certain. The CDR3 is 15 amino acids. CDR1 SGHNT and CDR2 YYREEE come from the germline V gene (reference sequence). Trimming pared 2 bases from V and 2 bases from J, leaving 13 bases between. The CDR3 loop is CASSLPSERQETQYF. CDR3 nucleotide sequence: TGTGCCAGCAGCTTACCCTCAGAAAGACAAGAGACCCAGTACTTC.

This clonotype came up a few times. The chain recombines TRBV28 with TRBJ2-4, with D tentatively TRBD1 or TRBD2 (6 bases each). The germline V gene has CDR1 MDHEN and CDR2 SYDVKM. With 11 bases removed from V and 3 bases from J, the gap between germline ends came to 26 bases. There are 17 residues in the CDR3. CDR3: CAAGGGTTGEGKNIQYF. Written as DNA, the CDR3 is TGTGCCGCCGGGGGCGGGACCACGGGAGAGGGCAAAAACATTCAGTACTTC.

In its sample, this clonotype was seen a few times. CDR3 sequence reads: CASSPGTVPRQYF. CDR3 in DNA: TGTGCCAGCTCACCCGGGACAGTTCCCCGACAGTACTTC. The V gene is TRBV18, the J gene TRBJ2-4; 7 nucleotides match TRBD1. Germline assignment: CDR1 KGHSH and CDR2 LQKENI. The CDR3 is made up of 13 amino acids. Germline trimming cut 3 bases from V and 13 bases from J; bases unmatched to any gene: 9.

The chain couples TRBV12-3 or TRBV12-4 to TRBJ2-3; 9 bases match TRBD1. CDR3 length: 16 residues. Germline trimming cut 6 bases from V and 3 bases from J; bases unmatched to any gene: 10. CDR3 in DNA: TGTGCCAGCAGCACCGGGACAGGGCGTTGGACAGATACGCAGTATTTT. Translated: CASSTGTGRWTDTQYF.

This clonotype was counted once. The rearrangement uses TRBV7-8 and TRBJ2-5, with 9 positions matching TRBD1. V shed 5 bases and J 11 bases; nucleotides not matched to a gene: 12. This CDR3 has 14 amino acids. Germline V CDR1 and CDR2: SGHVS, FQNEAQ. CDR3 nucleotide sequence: TGTGCCAGCAGCACGACGGGACAGGGCAATGAGCAGTACTTC. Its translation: CASSTTGQGNEQYF.

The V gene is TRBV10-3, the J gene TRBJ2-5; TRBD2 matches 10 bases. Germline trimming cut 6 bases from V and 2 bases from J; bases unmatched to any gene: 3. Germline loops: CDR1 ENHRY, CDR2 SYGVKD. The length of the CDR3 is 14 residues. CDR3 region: CAIRASGGQETQYF. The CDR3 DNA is TGTGCCATCAGGGCTAGCGGGGGTCAAGAGACCCAGTACTTC.

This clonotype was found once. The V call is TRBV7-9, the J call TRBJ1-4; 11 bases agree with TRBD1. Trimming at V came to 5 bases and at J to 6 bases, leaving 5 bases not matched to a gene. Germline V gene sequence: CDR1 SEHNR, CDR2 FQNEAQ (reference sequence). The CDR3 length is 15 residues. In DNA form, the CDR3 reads TGTGCCAGCAGCCTCGGACAGGGGGCAGATGAAAAACTGTTTTTT. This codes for CASSLGQGADEKLFF.